These 27 T cell receptor beta chains came from one sample sequenced in a study of graft-versus-host responses after intestinal transplantation. The protocol was immunoSEQ multiplex PCR, while the TCRdb copy is restricted to in-frame clones and leaves out a portion. The table lists 13,000 to 15,000 clones, roughly two thirds of them singletons, with 7.5% to 10% in the top ten. Intraepithelial and lamina propria lymphocytes were isolated from graft specimens. Sample: ileum tissue, taken approximately 670 days after intestinal transplantation. All receptors derive from a human patient who received an intestinal transplant, so some T cells may come from the graft donor.

This clone was seen a few times. The CDR3 here is CASSSRTGGSYEQYF. CDR3 DNA sequence: TGTGCCAGCAGTTCCCGGACAGGGGGCTCCTACGAGCAGTACTTC. The V gene is TRBV6-5, the J gene TRBJ2-5; 10 bases are a match to TRBD1. Matching the DNA end better, TRBJ2-7 makes the J call doubtful. CDR3 length equals 15 residues. Per the germline V gene, CDR1 is MNHEY and CDR2 is SVGAGI.

In its sample, this clone ranks as medium-sized. The J gene is TRBJ1-2, the V gene TRBV7-8; D perhaps matches TRBD1 (6 bases). Between the trimmed V and J ends, which lost 2 bases and 0 bases, there was a span of 19 bases. The CDR3 consists of 18 residues. Looked up from germline, CDR1 is SGHVS and CDR2 is FQNEAQ. CDR3: CASSLLVIDRNSNYGYTF. DNA for the CDR3: TGTGCCAGCAGCTTATTGGTGATAGACAGGAACTCTAACTATGGCTACACCTTC.

This chain uses TRBV18 with TRBJ1-6; D is undetermined. The CDR3 spans 13 residues. V was pared by 4 bases and J by 5 bases, with 6 bases between. Germline lookup yields CDR1 KGHSH and CDR2 LQKENI. CDR3 sequence: CASSLQNNSPLHF. The CDR3 DNA follows: TGTGCCAGCTCACTTCAGAATAATTCACCCCTCCACTTT.

The V call is TRBV9, the J call TRBJ2-7; D might be TRBD1 (7 bases). Germline V lookup: CDR1 SGDLS, CDR2 YYNGEE. Trimming shortened V by 0 bases and J by 2 bases, and 12 bases separated the two germline ends. This CDR3 region has 15 residues. The DNA for the CDR3 is TGTGCCAGCAGCGTAGGAGGAGGGGGCGCCTACGAGCAGTACTTC. Protein product: CASSVGGGGAYEQYF.

The rearrangement uses TRBV30 and TRBJ1-3; D may be TRBD1 (5 bases). Trimming shortened V by 5 bases and J by 0 bases, and 11 bases separated the two germline ends. The CDR3 sequence is 14 residues long. Germline CDR1 is GTSNPN and CDR2 is SVGIG (reference sequence). In nucleotides, the CDR3 is TGTGCCTGGGAAACAGGATTCTCTGGAAACACCATATATTTT. Translating gives CAWETGFSGNTIYF.

The CDR3 DNA sequence: TGTGCCAGTAGTAACCTACTGAACACTGAAGCTTTCTTT. Protein product: CASSNLLNTEAFF. V usage is TRBV19 and J usage is TRBJ1-1; D is unclear. Germline V gives CDR1 LNHDA, CDR2 SQIVND (reference sequence). With 4 bases removed from V and 0 bases from J, the gap between germline ends came to 6 bases. The CDR3 runs to 13 residues. The variable domain in full, with the rest retrieved from reference TRBV19 and TRBJ1-1, is DGGITQSPKYLFRKEGQNVTLSCEQNLNHDAMYWYRQDPGQGLRLIYYSQIVNDFQKGDIAEGYSVSREKKESFPLTVTSAQKNPTAFYLCASSNLLNTEAFFGQGTRLTVV.

The J gene is TRBJ2-3, the V gene TRBV5-1; 11 nucleotides align to TRBD1. The junction had 11 bases not matched to a gene; V was cut back by 4 bases and J by 4 bases. CDR3 size: 17 residues. Per germline, CDR1 SGHRS and CDR2 YFSETQ. CDR3 in DNA: TGCGCCAGCAGCCTACGAGGGACAGGGGGAAGCTCAGATACGCAGTATTTT. It yields the protein CASSLRGTGGSSDTQYF.

This clone was observed a few times. J is TRBJ1-6 and V is TRBV6-1; possible D gene TRBD1, 5 bases. Germline-derived CDR1 and CDR2 are MNHNS and SASEGT. Trimming removed 1 base at V and 10 bases at J, with 14 bases between. The CDR3 extends over 15 amino acids. CDR3 DNA: TGTGCCAGCAGTGAAGTCAAGGGGTTGAGATCACCCCTCCACTTT. This translates into CASSEVKGLRSPLHF.

With respect to this clone: An end of the junction differs from the germline gene, which may be a read error. CDR3 DNA: TGTGCCAGCAGCTCGGACTCTTTCGTGTCCTACTTC. It is translated as CASSSDSFVSYF. The V gene is TRBV5-8, the J gene TRBJ1-2; D is uncertain. The CDR3 runs to 12 residues. Per the germline V gene, CDR1 is SGHTS and CDR2 is YDEGEE.

J is TRBJ2-7 and V is TRBV5-4; 7 nucleotides agree with TRBD1. There are 14 residues in the CDR3. The germline V gene has CDR1 SGHNT and CDR2 YYREEE (reference sequence). The V gene end was trimmed by 4 bases and the J gene end by 4 bases; junction bases not matched to a gene: 8. The CDR3, as DNA: TGTGCCAGCAGCCTACAGGGGTGGGAGTACGAGCAGTACTTC. Translated, it gives CASSLQGWEYEQYF.

The gene calls are TRBV9 and TRBJ2-6; D gene unclear. Germline V gene sequence: CDR1 SGDLS, CDR2 YYNGEE. The CDR3 is 14 amino acids. Between the trimmed V and J ends, which lost 4 bases and 0 bases, there was a span of 5 bases. The CDR3 loop reads CASSPHSGANVLTF. CDR3 DNA sequence: TGTGCCAGCAGCCCCCACTCTGGGGCCAACGTCCTGACTTTC.

This clone showed up just a few times. The chain has TRBV7-9 and TRBJ1-4, with D possibly matching TRBD1 (6 bases). Germline CDR1 and CDR2: SEHNR and FQNEAQ (reference sequence). Deletions cut 2 bases from V and 0 bases from J, with 13 bases between. This CDR3 has 17 residues. CDR3 loop: CASSLRTASATNEKLFF. CDR3 DNA sequence: TGTGCCAGCAGCTTAAGGACAGCTAGTGCAACTAATGAAAAACTGTTTTTT.

A single count supports this clone. The V gene is TRBV21-1, the J gene TRBJ2-1; the D segment call TRBD1 is taken from the table without a DNA check. TRBV21-1 corresponds to a pseudogene. The CDR3 is 17 residues long. The CDR3 loop reads CASSIDRARGAYNEQFF. The CDR3 nucleotides read TGTGCCAGCAGTATTGACAGGGCCAGGGGCGCCTACAATGAGCAGTTCTTC.

The CDR3 loop is CASSQDRGGGKDTQYF. The CDR3 DNA is TGCGCCAGCAGCCAAGATAGAGGCGGGGGGAAGGATACGCAGTATTTT. The J gene is TRBJ2-3, the V gene TRBV4-3; 8 positions agree with TRBD2. The germline V gene encodes CDR1 LGHNA and CDR2 YSLEER. The CDR3 length is 16 residues. Germline trimming cut 0 bases from V and 6 bases from J; bases unmatched to any gene: 8.

The chain joins TRBV7-2 to TRBJ2-1; 9 bases map to TRBD2. The CDR3 spans 15 residues. After removal of 1 base from V and 6 bases from J, the junction contained 4 bases not matched to a gene. Looked up from germline, CDR1 is SGHTA and CDR2 is FQGNSA. DNA for the CDR3: TGTGCCAGCAGCTTAGGCGGGGGGGGAGGCAATGAGCAGTTCTTC. Amino acids: CASSLGGGGGNEQFF.

V usage is TRBV19 and J usage is TRBJ1-5; D is ambiguous. This CDR3 spans 16 amino acids. CDR1 is LNHDA and CDR2 is SQIVND in the germline V gene (reference sequence). Trimming left V 0 bases short and J 2 bases short, with 11 bases between. In nucleotides, the CDR3 is TGTGCCAGTAGTATAGAAATGGGCACAGGCAATCAGCCCCAGCATTTT. It translates to CASSIEMGTGNQPQHF.

V usage is TRBV4-3 and J usage is TRBJ2-5; tentative D call: TRBD1 (6 bases). The J call may not be correct, given that the DNA end is closer to TRBJ2-7. Germline assignment: CDR1 LGHNA and CDR2 YSLEER. This CDR3 region has 15 residues. CDR3 sequence (DNA): TGCGCCAGCAGCCCGGGAACCAGGGGAAACTACGAGCAGTACTTC. Protein: CASSPGTRGNYEQYF.

The chain couples TRBV9 to TRBJ1-2, with 7 bases lining up with TRBD1. Germline V CDR1 and CDR2: SGDLS, YYNGEE. V shed 2 bases, J shed 2 bases, and the junction held 3 bases outside the gene matches. The CDR3 extends over 14 amino acids. CDR3 nucleotide sequence: TGTGCCAGCAGCGTTCAACAGGGGAACTATGGCTACACCTTC. Translated: CASSVQQGNYGYTF.

The V and J genes are TRBV2 and TRBJ1-1; 8 bases map to TRBD1. Unmatched junction bases numbered 8, after V lost 6 bases and J lost 5 bases. The CDR3 consists of 14 residues. Germline V gives CDR1 SNHLY, CDR2 FYNNEI. CDR3 nucleotides: TGTGCCAGCAGCCACAGGGGGATGGCTACTGAAGCTTTCTTT. Translation: CASSHRGMATEAFF.

This clone was detected a few times. The CDR3 sequence is CASSSDRGPYEQYF. DNA for the CDR3: TGTGCCAGCAGCTCGGACAGGGGCCCCTACGAGCAGTACTTC. The chain links TRBV7-2 to TRBJ2-7; the match to TRBD1 covers 9 bases. With V trimmed by 4 bases and J by 2 bases, 3 bases remained unmatched. This CDR3 contains 14 residues. Germline CDR1 SGHTA, CDR2 FQGNSA.

The rearrangement uses TRBV6-5 and TRBJ2-2; unclear D gene. The V end was cut by 0 bases, the J end by 8 bases, with 10 bases between. CDR3 size: 14 residues. Germline V gene data show CDR1 as MNHEY and CDR2 as SVGAGI. Here the CDR3 DNA reads TGTGCCAGCAGTTACTCTGGCCCAGCGGGGGAGCTGTTTTTT. The encoded protein is CASSYSGPAGELFF.

This clone turned up a few times. The rearrangement links TRBV11-3 to TRBJ2-7; 9 bases are a match to TRBD1. Germline V gene sequence: CDR1 SGHNT, CDR2 YENEEA. The ends lost 0 bases at V and 0 bases at J; junction bases unmatched: 3. The CDR3 length is 16 residues. This chain's CDR3 is CASSLDRDRVSYEQYF. In DNA, the CDR3 is TGTGCCAGCAGCTTAGACCGGGACAGGGTCTCCTACGAGCAGTACTTC. The full variable domain, with the rest looked up from reference TRBV11-3 and TRBJ2-7, is EAGVVQSPRYKIIEKKQPVAFWCNPISGHNTLYWYLQNLGQGPELLIRYENEEAVDDSQLPKDRFSAERLKGVDSTLKIQPAELGDSAVYLCASSLDRDRVSYEQYFGPGTRLTVT.

DNA of the CDR3: TGTGCCAGCAGTACGGTGGACACCATATATTTT. Translation gives CASSTVDTIYF. The chain joins TRBV6-6 to TRBJ1-3; D remains ambiguous. The CDR3 extends over 11 amino acids. Between the trimmed V and J ends, which lost 5 bases and 8 bases, there was a span of 7 bases. Germline V CDR1 and CDR2: MNHNY, SVGAGI (reference sequence).

The V call is TRBV19, the J call TRBJ1-3; D is possibly TRBD1 (6 bases). The germline gives CDR1 LNHDA, CDR2 SQIVND (reference sequence). This CDR3 comprises 15 residues. The V gene lost 8 bases and the J gene lost 3 bases, with 17 bases spanning the gap. The CDR3 sequence: CASRHPRGHGNTIYF. DNA for the CDR3: TGTGCCAGTCGTCATCCCAGGGGCCATGGAAACACCATATATTTT.

The rearrangement joins TRBV11-3 to TRBJ1-6; 7 positions match TRBD1. The CDR3 covers 14 residues. The trim removed 5 bases at V and 10 bases at J, leaving 8 bases unmatched. Germline CDR1 and CDR2: SGHNT and YENEEA. The CDR3 nucleotides read TGTGCCAGCAGCGCTGACAGGGTTAAATCACCCCTCCACTTT. Translating it yields CASSADRVKSPLHF.

This rearrangement joins TRBV11-2 to TRBJ2-7, with TRBD2 as a possible D gene (6 bases). Trimming removed 0 bases from V and 10 bases from J, with 13 bases in between. The CDR3 length is 13 residues. CDR1 and CDR2 (germline): SGHAT, FQNNGV. CDR3 DNA: TGTGCCAGCAGCTTAGAGCCGGGACTTACTCAGTACTTC. Amino acid sequence: CASSLEPGLTQYF.

V and J are TRBV5-1 and TRBJ1-4, with D unclear. The CDR3 has 14 amino acids. The V gene's germline CDR1 is SGHRS and CDR2 YFSETQ. V was shortened by 1 base and J by 1 base, with 5 bases between the two germline ends. CDR3 nucleotides: TGCGCCAGCAGCTTGCGGGGAACTAATGAAAAACTGTTTTTT. This sequence encodes CASSLRGTNEKLFF. Supplemented by reference TRBV5-1 and TRBJ1-4, the full variable domain reads KAGVTQTPRYLIKTRGQQVTLSCSPISGHRSVSWYQQTPGQGLQFLFEYFSETQRNKGNFPGRFSGRQFSNSRSEMNVSTLELGDSALYLCASSLRGTNEKLFFGSGTQLSVL.